The sample holds one count of the clone carrying this T cell receptor beta chain. No antigen is known for it. The study ran its PCR with 60 Vbeta and 13 Jbeta primers. Assay used: immunoSEQ multiplex PCR; TCRdb lists only in-frame clones, some missing. The data hold about 150,000 clones, with 70% to 80% observed a single time. This specimen belongs to a study of cytomegalovirus exposure and HLA in healthy donors. Across the whole study: There were 70 million to 95 million unique TCRs (from HLA-typed donors) in an early data release. Study outcomes and limitations: CMV serostatus was the sole immune exposure data available. Many donors carried some public TCRs, although rarity characterized most TCR sequences. The later analysis indicated that the majority of CMV-associated TCR beta chains appeared HLA-restricted.

Germline V gene sequence: CDR1 SGHTA, CDR2 FQGNSA. Trimming left V 4 bases short and J 1 base short, with 13 bases between. This CDR3 region has 15 residues. V is TRBV7-2 and J is TRBJ1-1, with unresolved D. The material sequenced was PBMCs. The source of this sequence is a man aged 25-45 years in good health and CMV-seropositive. The CDR3 loop reads CASSSGWERNTEAFF. DNA for the CDR3: TGTGCCAGCAGCTCAGGATGGGAGAGGAACACTGAAGCTTTCTTT.